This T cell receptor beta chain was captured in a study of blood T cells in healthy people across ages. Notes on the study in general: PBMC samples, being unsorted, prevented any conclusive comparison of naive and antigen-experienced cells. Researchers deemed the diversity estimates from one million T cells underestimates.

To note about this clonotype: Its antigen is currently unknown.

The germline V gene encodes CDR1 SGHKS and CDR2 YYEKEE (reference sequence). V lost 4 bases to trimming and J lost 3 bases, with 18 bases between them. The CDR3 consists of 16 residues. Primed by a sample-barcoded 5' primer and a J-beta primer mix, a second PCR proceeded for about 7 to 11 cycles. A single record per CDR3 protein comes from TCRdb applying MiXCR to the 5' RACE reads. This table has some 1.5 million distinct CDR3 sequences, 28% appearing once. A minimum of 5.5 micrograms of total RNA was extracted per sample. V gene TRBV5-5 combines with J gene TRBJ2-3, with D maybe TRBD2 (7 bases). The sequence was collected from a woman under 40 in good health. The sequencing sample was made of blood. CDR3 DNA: TGTGCCAGCAGCCCGGGGGGCGGGGGCGTAACAGATACGCAGTATTTT. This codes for CASSPGGGGVTDTQYF.